This record covers a single TCR beta chain. The antigen is undetermined. Germline values: CDR1 SEHNR, CDR2 FQNEAQ (reference sequence). The V end lost 1 base, the J end lost 6 bases, and 13 bases lay between the germline ends. The CDR3 has 15 residues. The sample belongs to a study of OX40 agonist ivuxolimab in advanced cancers. Study-wide background: Ivuxolimab, an agonistic anti-OX40 (CD134) antibody, was given to patients. Findings and limits, study-wide: No antigen was identified for the clonally expanded peripheral T cells. Clonal expansion among partial responders at 0.1-3.0 mg/kg ranked near the lowest.

Generated by immunoSEQ multiplex PCR, the TCRdb table keeps only in-frame clones and is missing some. Here the sample spans roughly 80,000 clones, 85% to 95% being singletons. This receptor was obtained from an adult with an advanced solid tumor such as melanoma, head and neck, liver or kidney cancer. The V and J genes are TRBV7-9 and TRBJ2-1, with a weak D call TRBD2 (5 bases). Sample: CD4+ or CD8+ T cells sorted from blood, taken in a trial of the OX40 agonist ivuxolimab. CDR3: CASSLGGSLVNEQFF. In DNA, the CDR3 is TGTGCCAGCAGCTTAGGCGGGTCCCTAGTCAATGAGCAGTTCTTC.